These 2 T cell receptor beta chains were all obtained from the same sample, sequenced in a study of T cells after yellow fever vaccination. TCRdb reprocessed the 5' RACE reads with MiXCR, giving one entry per CDR3 protein. The sample consists of about 58,000 distinct CDR3 sequences, approximately 7.7% of them appearing once. The sequencing here drew on CD8+ T cells sorted from PBMCs, taken on the day of the first yellow fever vaccination. These receptors were obtained from a man aged 18 to 29 who received the YFV17D yellow fever vaccine.

V gene TRBV9 combines with J gene TRBJ2-3, with TRBD2 matching 10 bases. The CDR3 covers 18 residues. Germline lookup yields CDR1 SGDLS and CDR2 YYNGEE. J was trimmed by 6 bases and V by 3 bases; bases with no gene match: 16. For the CDR3, the DNA is TGTGCCAGCAGCGCGCGGAACCGAGCGGGGGGGCCAACCGATACGCAGTATTTT. It is translated as CASSARNRAGGPTDTQYF.

This clonotype was recorded at least ten times. The chain recombines TRBV10-3 with TRBJ2-7; no clear D. V was trimmed by 0 bases and J by 2 bases, leaving 8 bases between them. Germline V gene sequence: CDR1 ENHRY, CDR2 SYGVKD. The CDR3 is 14 amino acids. CDR3 bases: TGTGCCATCAGTGAGTCGAGGAATACCTACGAGCAGTACGTC. This gives the protein CAISESRNTYEQYV.